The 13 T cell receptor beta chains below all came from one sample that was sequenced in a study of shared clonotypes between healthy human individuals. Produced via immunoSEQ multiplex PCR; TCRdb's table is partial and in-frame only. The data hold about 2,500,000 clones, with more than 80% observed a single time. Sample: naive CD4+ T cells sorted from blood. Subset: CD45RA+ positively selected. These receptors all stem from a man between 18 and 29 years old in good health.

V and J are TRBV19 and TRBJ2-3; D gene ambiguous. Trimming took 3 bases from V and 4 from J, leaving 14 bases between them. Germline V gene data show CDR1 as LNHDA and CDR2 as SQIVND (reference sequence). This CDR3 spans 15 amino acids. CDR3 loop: CASSMVAAVADTQYF. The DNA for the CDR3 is TGTGCCAGTAGTATGGTCGCGGCTGTGGCAGATACGCAGTATTTT. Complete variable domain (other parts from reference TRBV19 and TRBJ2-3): DGGITQSPKYLFRKEGQNVTLSCEQNLNHDAMYWYRQDPGQGLRLIYYSQIVNDFQKGDIAEGYSVSREKKESFPLTVTSAQKNPTAFYLCASSMVAAVADTQYFGPGTRLTVL.

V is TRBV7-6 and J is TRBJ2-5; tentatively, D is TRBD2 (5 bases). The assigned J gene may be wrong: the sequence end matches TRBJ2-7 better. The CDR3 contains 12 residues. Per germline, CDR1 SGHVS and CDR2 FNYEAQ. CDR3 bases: TGTGCCAGCAGCTTATGGGGAGACGAGCAGTACTTC. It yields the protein CASSLWGDEQYF.

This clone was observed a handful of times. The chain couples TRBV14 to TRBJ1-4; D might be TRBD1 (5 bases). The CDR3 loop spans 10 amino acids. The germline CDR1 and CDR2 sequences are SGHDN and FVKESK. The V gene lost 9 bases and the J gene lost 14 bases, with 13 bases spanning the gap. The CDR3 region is CARTGVWLFF. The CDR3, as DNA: TGTGCCAGAACGGGGGTTTGGCTGTTTTTT. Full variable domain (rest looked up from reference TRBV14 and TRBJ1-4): EAGVTQFPSHSVIEKGQTVTLRCDPISGHDNLYWYRRVMGKEIKFLLHFVKESKQDESGMPNNRFLAERTGGTYSTLKVQPAELEDSGVYFCARTGVWLFFGSGTQLSVL.

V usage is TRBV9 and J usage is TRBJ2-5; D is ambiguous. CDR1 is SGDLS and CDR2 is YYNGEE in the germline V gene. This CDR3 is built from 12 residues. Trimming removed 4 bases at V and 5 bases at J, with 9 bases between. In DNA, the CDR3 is TGTGCCAGCAGCCAGAGTGGGGAGACCCAGTACTTC. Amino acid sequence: CASSQSGETQYF.

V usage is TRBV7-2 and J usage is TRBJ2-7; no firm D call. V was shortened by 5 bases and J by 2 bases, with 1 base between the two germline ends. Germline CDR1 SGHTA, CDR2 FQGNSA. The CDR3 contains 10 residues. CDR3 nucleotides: TGTGCCAGCAGCCCCTACGAGCAGTACTTC. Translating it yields CASSPYEQYF.

The CDR3 reads CASSLSQAGDGYTF. As DNA, the CDR3 is TGTGCCAGCAGCTTATCACAGGCAGGGGATGGCTACACCTTC. This rearrangement joins TRBV7-9 to TRBJ1-2, with D maybe TRBD1 (6 bases). The CDR3 spans 14 residues. Trimming stripped 2 bases from V and 6 bases from J, with 13 bases between. CDR1 and CDR2 (germline): SEHNR, FQNEAQ (reference sequence).

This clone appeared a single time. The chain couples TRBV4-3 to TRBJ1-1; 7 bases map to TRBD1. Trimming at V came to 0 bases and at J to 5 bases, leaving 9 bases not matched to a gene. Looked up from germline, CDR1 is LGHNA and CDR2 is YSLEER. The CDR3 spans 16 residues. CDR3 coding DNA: TGCGCCAGCAGCCAAGATCAGGGGGGCCTTAATACTGAAGCTTTCTTT. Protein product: CASSQDQGGLNTEAFF.

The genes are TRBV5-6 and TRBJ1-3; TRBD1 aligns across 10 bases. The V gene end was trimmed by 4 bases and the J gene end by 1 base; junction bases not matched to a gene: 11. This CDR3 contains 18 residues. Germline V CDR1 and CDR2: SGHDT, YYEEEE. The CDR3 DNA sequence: TGTGCCAGCAGCCACACCGGGACAGGGGTTCTTTCTGGAAACACCATATATTTT. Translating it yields CASSHTGTGVLSGNTIYF.

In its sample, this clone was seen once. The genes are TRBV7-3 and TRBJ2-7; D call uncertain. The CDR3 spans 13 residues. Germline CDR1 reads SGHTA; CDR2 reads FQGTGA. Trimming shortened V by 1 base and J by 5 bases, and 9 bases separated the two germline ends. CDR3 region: CASSLNGRNEQYF. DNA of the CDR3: TGTGCCAGCAGCTTAAATGGAAGGAACGAGCAGTACTTC.

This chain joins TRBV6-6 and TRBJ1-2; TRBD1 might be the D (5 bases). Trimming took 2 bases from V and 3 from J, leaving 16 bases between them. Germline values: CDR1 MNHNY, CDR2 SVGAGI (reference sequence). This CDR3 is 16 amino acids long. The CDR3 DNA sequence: TGTGCCAGCAGTTACGTCCGGGCGGGGGGTGACTATGGCTACACCTTC. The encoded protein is CASSYVRAGGDYGYTF.

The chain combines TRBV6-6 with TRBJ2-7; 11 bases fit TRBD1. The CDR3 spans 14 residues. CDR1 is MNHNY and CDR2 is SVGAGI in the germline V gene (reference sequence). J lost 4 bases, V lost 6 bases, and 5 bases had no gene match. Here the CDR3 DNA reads TGTGCCAGCAGGGCCGGACAGGGGGCGTACGAGCAGTACTTC. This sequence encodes CASRAGQGAYEQYF.

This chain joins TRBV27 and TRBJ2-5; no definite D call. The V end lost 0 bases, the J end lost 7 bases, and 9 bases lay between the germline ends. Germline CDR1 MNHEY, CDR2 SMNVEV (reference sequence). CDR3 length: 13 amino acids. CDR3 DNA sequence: TGTGCCAGCAGTTTATCCAAGGTATCGACCCAGTACTTC. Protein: CASSLSKVSTQYF.

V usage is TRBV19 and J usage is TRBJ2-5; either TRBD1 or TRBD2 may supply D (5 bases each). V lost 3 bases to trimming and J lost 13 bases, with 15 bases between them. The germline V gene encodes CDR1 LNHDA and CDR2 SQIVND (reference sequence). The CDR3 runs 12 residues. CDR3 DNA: TGTGCCAGTAGTATGAGCGGCAAGACAGTGTACTTC. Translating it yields CASSMSGKTVYF.